A selection of T cell receptor beta chains follows, all from one sample in a study of neurological immune-mediated disorders. MiXCR was run by TCRdb on the 5' RACE reads, yielding one entry per CDR3 protein. This table holds tens of thousands of distinct CDR3 sequences, approximately 13% found once. Sample: CD4+ T cells from blood. These receptors originate from a female donor with HTLV-1-associated myelopathy (HAM/TSP). Each CDR3 is given with its conserved first and last residue. A D gene is named only where the DNA matches it firmly. Expanded clones get a size class; other rows say once, few or many, or leave the size out.

many	TRBV5-4	TRBJ2-3	TRBD1	CASSLTGEDTQYF	TGTGCCAGCAGCTTGACAGGGGAAGATACGCAGTATTTT
many	TRBV10-2	TRBJ2-3	TRBD1	CASSEALHRGQQYF	TGCGCCAGCAGTGAGGCCCTGCACAGGGGACAGCAGTATTTT
many	TRBV7-9	TRBJ1-2	NA	CASSLALGASYGYTF	TGTGCCAGCAGCTTAGCTTTAGGGGCCTCCTATGGCTACACCTTC
medium-sized	TRBV29-1	TRBJ2-2	NA	CSVDIGDTGELFF	TGCAGCGTTGATATTGGGGATACCGGGGAGCTGTTTTTT
many	TRBV27	TRBJ2-1	NA	CASSRNSGTPQFF	TGTGCCAGCAGCCGGAACTCCGGGACACCCCAGTTCTTC
many	TRBV15	TRBJ1-5	NA	CATSRDLAQPQHF	TGTGCCACCAGCAGAGATTTAGCTCAGCCCCAGCATTTT
NA	TRBV28	TRBJ1-5	NA	CASNQSNQPQHF	TGTGCCAGCAACCAAAGCAATCAACCCCAGCATTTT
many	TRBV5-1	TRBJ2-2	TRBD1	CASSPATGGLIGELFF	TGCGCCAGCAGCCCGGCGACAGGGGGATTGATCGGGGAGCTGTTTTTT
NA	TRBV10-2	TRBJ2-3	NA	CATQSTHEEPGHHTNTQYF	TGCGCCACTCAATCCACCCATGAAGAACCGGGACACCACACAAATACGCAGTATTTT
NA	TRBV5-1	TRBJ2-1	TRBD2	CASSSAGGPRDEQFF	TGCGCCAGCAGCAGCGCGGGAGGGCCTAGAGATGAGCAGTTCTTC
few	TRBV6-1	TRBJ2-1	TRBD1	CASRDRGLIDEQFF	TGTGCCAGCAGGGACAGGGGGCTAATTGATGAGCAGTTCTTC
many	TRBV20-1	TRBJ1-2	NA	CSANEGRHYGYTF	TGCAGTGCGAACGAGGGAAGACACTATGGCTACACCTTC
many	TRBV7-2	TRBJ2-3	NA	CASSGDWHGTQYF	TGTGCCAGCAGCGGGGACTGGCATGGCACGCAGTATTTT
many	TRBV20-1	TRBJ1-1	NA	CSARDGRGDTEAFF	TGCAGTGCTAGAGATGGCAGGGGCGACACTGAAGCTTTCTTT
many	TRBV12-3/TRBV12-4	TRBJ1-2	NA	CASSLGAGGANYGYTF	TGTGCCAGCAGTTTGGGAGCCGGGGGGGCTAACTATGGCTACACCTTC
many	TRBV30	TRBJ2-7	NA	CAWSWEGEQYF	TGTGCCTGGAGTTGGGAAGGCGAGCAGTACTTC
many	TRBV20-1	TRBJ2-3	TRBD2	CSASGGASTDTQYF	TGCAGTGCTAGCGGGGGGGCCAGCACAGATACGCAGTATTTT
many	TRBV3-1	TRBJ2-4	TRBD1	CASSQRGPAKNIQYF	TGTGCCAGCAGCCAGAGGGGGCCCGCCAAAAACATTCAGTACTTC
many	TRBV10-3	TRBJ1-4	TRBD1	CAISEPQGAVEKLFF	TGTGCCATCAGTGAGCCTCAGGGGGCGGTTGAAAAACTGTTTTTT
many	TRBV5-1	TRBJ1-5	NA	CASSLGTSQDQPQHF	TGCGCCAGCAGCTTGGGGACATCGCAGGATCAGCCCCAGCATTTT
many	TRBV7-2	TRBJ2-1	TRBD2	CASSQRLGGKGNEQFF	TGTGCCAGCAGCCAAAGGTTGGGGGGGAAAGGCAATGAGCAGTTCTTC
many	TRBV7-9	TRBJ1-2	NA	CASSFTGGLNYGYTF	TGTGCCAGCAGTTTTACGGGGGGTCTTAACTATGGCTACACCTTC
many	TRBV6-6	TRBJ2-3	TRBD2	CASSKRTSGGTSTDTQYF	TGTGCCAGCAGCAAGCGGACTAGCGGGGGGACAAGCACAGATACGCAGTATTTT
many	TRBV5-6	TRBJ1-5	NA	CASSLWGQPQHF	TGTGCCAGCAGCTTGTGGGGTCAGCCCCAGCATTTT
many	TRBV21-1	TRBJ2-5	NA	CASSKARQKETQYF	TGTGCCAGCAGCAAAGCGCGACAGAAAGAGACCCAGTACTTC
NA	TRBV18	TRBJ2-7	TRBD2	CDSSPLIAGASEQYF	TGTGACAGCTCACCCCTTATAGCGGGAGCAAGTGAGCAGTACTTC
many	TRBV10-3	TRBJ1-6	NA	CAIGNPHNSPLHF	TGTGCCATCGGGAACCCCCATAATTCACCCCTCCACTTT
many	TRBV20-1	TRBJ2-7	NA	CSARAGTEPYEQYF	TGCAGTGCTAGAGCCGGGACTGAACCCTACGAGCAGTACTTC